One sample yielded the 19 T cell receptor beta chains listed below, sequenced in a study of PD-1 blockade in classical Hodgkin lymphoma. Every patient had relapsed following autologous stem cell transplantation, and cohorts differed in brentuximab vedotin exposure. Sequenced by immunoSEQ multiplex PCR; TCRdb stores in-frame clones only, minus some. The sample has more than 30,000 clones, 82% seen once. Specimen: peripheral blood mononuclear cells (PBMCs), collected at baseline. These receptors originate from a human donor with classical Hodgkin lymphoma.

This rearrangement joins TRBV4-2 to TRBJ1-1; D may be TRBD1 (6 bases). CDR1 is LGHNA and CDR2 is YNFKEQ in the germline V gene. V was trimmed by 0 bases and J by 4 bases, leaving 6 bases between them. The CDR3 is made up of 13 amino acids. CDR3 sequence: CASSQDRGTEAFF. CDR3 nucleotides: TGTGCCAGCAGCCAAGACAGGGGCACTGAAGCTTTCTTT.

The rearrangement joins TRBV28 to TRBJ1-1; 9 bases are a match to TRBD1. CDR1 and CDR2 (germline): MDHEN, SYDVKM. Trimming removed 2 bases from V and 5 bases from J; junction bases left unmatched: 6. The CDR3 covers 15 residues. CDR3 DNA sequence: TGTGCCAGCAGTTTACCCGGGACAGGGATTACTGAAGCTTTCTTT. Its translation is CASSLPGTGITEAFF. The full variable domain, with the rest looked up from reference TRBV28 and TRBJ1-1, is DVKVTQSSRYLVKRTGEKVFLECVQDMDHENMFWYRQDPGLGLRLIYFSYDVKMKEKGDIPEGYSVSREKKERFSLILESASTNQTSMYLCASSLPGTGITEAFFGQGTRLTVV.

This clone is medium-sized within its sample. The rearrangement joins TRBV28 to TRBJ1-1; no firm D call. V gave up 2 bases and J gave up 1 base, with 11 bases separating them. Germline V CDR1 and CDR2: MDHEN, SYDVKM. The CDR3 has 15 amino acids. The CDR3 region is CASSLEWLQNTEAFF. The CDR3 DNA sequence: TGTGCCAGCAGTTTAGAGTGGCTCCAGAACACTGAAGCTTTCTTT.

The V call is TRBV5-1, the J call TRBJ2-1; D gene unclear. CDR1 is SGHRS, CDR2 YFSETQ, per germline. The CDR3 sequence is 14 residues long. Trimming left V 0 bases short and J 6 bases short, with 10 bases between. CDR3 nucleotides: TGCGCCAGCAGCTTGGTGGCCATAACCAATGAGCAGTTCTTC. Its translation: CASSLVAITNEQFF. Combining the CDR3 with reference TRBV5-1 and TRBJ2-1 gives the whole variable domain KAGVTQTPRYLIKTRGQQVTLSCSPISGHRSVSWYQQTPGQGLQFLFEYFSETQRNKGNFPGRFSGRQFSNSRSEMNVSTLELGDSALYLCASSLVAITNEQFFGPGTRLTVL.

The chain uses TRBV6-5 and TRBJ1-4; 8 bases agree with TRBD1. The V segment lost 0 bases and the J segment 5 bases; nucleotides outside the gene matches: 5. CDR1 is MNHEY, CDR2 SVGAGI, per germline. CDR3 length equals 16 residues. The CDR3 DNA is TGTGCCAGCAGTTACTCCCAGGGACAGGAAAATGAAAAACTGTTTTTT. Translation gives CASSYSQGQENEKLFF.

This clone came up once. The V call is TRBV10-3, the J call TRBJ1-3, with D possibly being TRBD1 (5 bases). Germline V gene data show CDR1 as ENHRY and CDR2 as SYGVKD. Trimming left V 2 bases short and J 7 bases short, with 12 bases between. The CDR3 contains 14 residues. The DNA for the CDR3 is TGTGCCATCAGTGAGCGTTCGGGGGAGAACACCATATATTTT. This gives the protein CAISERSGENTIYF.

The gene calls are TRBV5-4 and TRBJ2-7; TRBD1 agrees at 11 bases. The CDR3 has 16 residues. J gave up 2 bases and V 4 bases, and 8 bases lay outside the gene matches. Germline lookup yields CDR1 SGHNT and CDR2 YYREEE (reference sequence). CDR3 amino acids: CASSPDGGQGAYEQYF. The CDR3 bases are TGTGCCAGCAGCCCGGACGGGGGACAGGGGGCCTACGAGCAGTACTTC.

The table lists this clone with a few counts. The genes are TRBV7-2 and TRBJ2-1, with 14 bases that match TRBD2. The CDR3 is 16 residues long. Trimming at V came to 4 bases and at J to 6 bases, leaving 5 bases not matched to a gene. CDR1 is SGHTA, CDR2 FQGNSA, per germline. CDR3 DNA sequence: TGTGCCAGCAGCTCCTGGACTAGCGGGGGGTCCAATGAGCAGTTCTTC. This translates into CASSSWTSGGSNEQFF.

Only one count was recorded for this clone. The gene calls are TRBV2 and TRBJ2-5; D uncertain. CDR1 is SNHLY, CDR2 FYNNEI, per germline. This CDR3 has 13 amino acids. The V end was cut by 4 bases, the J end by 2 bases, with 8 bases between. The CDR3 loop reads CASSAVRQETQYF. CDR3 nucleotides: TGTGCCAGCAGTGCGGTGAGACAAGAGACCCAGTACTTC.

The chain uses TRBV5-5 and TRBJ2-5; the D gene is possibly TRBD1 (5 bases). This CDR3 spans 14 amino acids. V lost 1 base and J lost 5, with 12 bases in between. Germline CDR1 is SGHKS and CDR2 is YYEKEE (reference sequence). CDR3 DNA sequence: TGTGCCAGCAGCTTGTACCAGGGTCGGGAGACCCAGTACTTC. Amino acids: CASSLYQGRETQYF.

The V gene is TRBV18, the J gene TRBJ1-5; D is uncertain. V was clipped by 2 bases and J by 6 bases, with 8 bases between them. Germline CDR1 is KGHSH and CDR2 is LQKENI. CDR3 length equals 13 residues. The CDR3 region is CASSPGDSQPQHF. CDR3 coding DNA: TGTGCCAGCTCACCAGGGGATAGTCAGCCCCAGCATTTT.

V is TRBV19 and J is TRBJ1-2; D not resolved. Germline-derived CDR1 and CDR2 are LNHDA and SQIVND (reference sequence). The CDR3 is 12 residues long. V lost 1 base, J lost 7 bases, and 7 bases lay in between. The CDR3 protein is CASSIGGSGYTF. CDR3 bases: TGTGCCAGTAGTATAGGTGGAAGTGGCTACACCTTC.

V gene TRBV10-3 combines with J gene TRBJ2-3, with TRBD2 identical over 12 bases. V lost 5 bases and J lost 7; bases outside the gene matches: 7. Germline V CDR1 and CDR2: ENHRY, SYGVKD. The CDR3 is made up of 15 amino acids. The CDR3 DNA sequence: TGTGCCATCAGTCCTCAAACTAGCGGGGGGAATACGCAGTATTTT. Translated, it gives CAISPQTSGGNTQYF.

The chain employs TRBV25-1 and TRBJ1-4; perhaps TRBD1 as D (6 bases). V was trimmed by 2 bases and J by 10 bases, leaving 17 bases between them. Germline V gene sequence: CDR1 MGHDK, CDR2 SYGVNS. This CDR3 is built from 15 residues. CDR3 protein: CASSEGYRVDGKLFF. CDR3 coding DNA: TGTGCCAGCAGTGAAGGATACAGGGTTGATGGAAAACTGTTTTTT.

A single count supports this clone. The gene calls are TRBV28 and TRBJ2-5; D perhaps matches TRBD2 (6 bases). This CDR3 has 16 residues. Germline V gives CDR1 MDHEN, CDR2 SYDVKM. Trimming left V 1 base short and J 1 base short, with 13 bases between. In nucleotides, the CDR3 is TGTGCCAGCAGTTTATCAGGGTGGGGGGTCCAAGAGACCCAGTACTTC. Translation: CASSLSGWGVQETQYF. Using reference TRBV28 and TRBJ2-5 for the parts outside the CDR3, the full variable domain is DVKVTQSSRYLVKRTGEKVFLECVQDMDHENMFWYRQDPGLGLRLIYFSYDVKMKEKGDIPEGYSVSREKKERFSLILESASTNQTSMYLCASSLSGWGVQETQYFGPGTRLLVL.

This chain connects TRBV11-2 to TRBJ1-2; no definite D call. Trimming pared 0 bases from V and 9 bases from J, leaving 17 bases between. CDR1 is SGHAT, CDR2 FQNNGV, per germline. The length of the CDR3 is 15 residues. CDR3 bases: TGTGCCAGCAGCTTAGATGGTGGCTATTTTCAGAGCTACACCTTC. It translates to CASSLDGGYFQSYTF.

The count of this clone is one. The V call is TRBV19, the J call TRBJ1-3; possible D gene TRBD1, 5 bases. The length of the CDR3 is 15 residues. Germline V gene data show CDR1 as LNHDA and CDR2 as SQIVND (reference sequence). V lost 5 bases, J lost 0 bases, and 11 bases lay in between. CDR3 sequence reads: CASSWGVYSGNTIYF. CDR3 coding DNA: TGTGCCAGTAGTTGGGGGGTCTACTCTGGAAACACCATATATTTT.

Note on this clone: The sample carries other DNA sequences with the same CDR3. The V and J genes are TRBV18 and TRBJ1-2, with D possibly being TRBD1 (6 bases). In germline, CDR1 is KGHSH, CDR2 LQKENI. Deletions cut 2 bases from V and 2 bases from J, with 9 bases between. The length of the CDR3 is 14 residues. CDR3 DNA sequence: TGTGCCAGCTCACCATCAACAGGGAACTATGGCTACACCTTC. This codes for CASSPSTGNYGYTF.

This clone was seen just once. The chain combines TRBV29-1 with TRBJ1-5, with D possibly being TRBD1 (6 bases). The germline V gene has CDR1 SQVTM and CDR2 ANQGSEA. Trimming removed 6 bases at V and 5 bases at J, with 11 bases between. This CDR3 spans 12 amino acids. The CDR3 coding sequence is TGCAGCGTCCGGGACACCGATCAGCCCCAGCATTTT. It encodes CSVRDTDQPQHF.